The present T cell receptor (beta chain) was sequenced within a study of monozygotic twins with inflammatory bowel disease. Study-level results: Healthy co-twins showed greater TCRbeta diversity (inverse Simpson) than IBD patients.

With respect to this clonotype: Its specificity is not known.

TCRdb re-called the 5' RACE reads and catalogs CDR3 proteins one per entry, DNA excluded. The sample has roughly 150,000 distinct CDR3 sequences. The CDR3 consists of 13 residues. Germline values: CDR1 SGHRS, CDR2 YFSETQ. The clonotype was recovered from a human donor with ulcerative colitis or Crohn's disease, or a healthy co-twin of an affected twin (not recorded which). The chain combines TRBV5-1 with TRBJ1-3. Sequencing was done on a sample of blood. The CDR3 sequence: CASSLGERDTIYF.